This is a list of T cell receptor beta chains from one sample in a study of T cells after posttransplantation cyclophosphamide. The table came from immunoSEQ multiplex PCR; TCRdb's copy has only in-frame clones and leaves some out. The sample records tens of thousands of clones, around 94% being singletons. Specimen: PBMCs. All receptors derive from a woman in her forties or fifties in good health and a related stem cell transplant donor. CDR3s include the opening cysteine and the closing phenylalanine or tryptophan. Fields, in order: V gene, J gene, D gene, clone size, CDR3 protein, CDR3 DNA. D genes are given only for firm matches. Some rows mark clone size as missing; the rest say once, few, many or name a class of expanded clone.

TRBV5-6	TRBJ2-4	TRBD1	-	CASSLARTGVKNIQYF	TGTGCCAGCAGCTTGGCCCGGACAGGGGTCAAAAACATTCAGTACTTC
TRBV6-1	TRBJ1-4	-	-	CATPSIQGEKLFF	TGTGCCACCCCATCCATCCAGGGTGAAAAACTGTTTTTT
TRBV18	TRBJ2-1	TRBD2	-	CASSRKTSGVYNEQFF	TGTGCCAGCTCACGGAAAACTAGCGGGGTATACAATGAGCAGTTCTTC
TRBV28	TRBJ2-7	TRBD2	-	CASSSLAGVLEQYF	TGTGCCAGCAGTTCCCTAGCGGGAGTTCTGGAGCAGTACTTC
TRBV6-5	TRBJ2-7	-	-	CASSNGQNRYF	TGTGCCAGCAGTAACGGACAGAATCGGTACTTC
TRBV5-6	TRBJ2-1	TRBD2	once	CASSFRQPGLARYNEQFF	TGTGCCAGCAGCTTTAGACAACCGGGACTAGCCCGCTACAATGAGCAGTTCTTC
TRBV7-9	TRBJ1-2	-	-	CASSPRTEPNYGYTF	TGTGCCAGCAGCCCTCGGACAGAACCAAACTATGGCTACACCTTC
TRBV5-4	TRBJ1-1	-	-	CASSSRRVNTEAFF	TGTGCCAGCAGCTCCCGTCGGGTGAACACTGAAGCTTTCTTT
TRBV9	TRBJ2-5	-	-	CASSVVGSETQYF	TGTGCCAGCAGCGTAGTCGGGTCGGAGACCCAGTACTTC
TRBV2	TRBJ1-1	-	-	CASSSSAVNTEAFF	TGTGCCAGCAGTTCCTCGGCGGTGAACACTGAAGCTTTCTTT
TRBV10-1	TRBJ1-1	-	-	CASSGGGGTEAFF	TGCGCCAGCAGTGGAGGGGGGGGCACTGAAGCTTTCTTT
TRBV5-8	TRBJ1-1	-	-	CASSLTAPFAFF	TGTGCCAGCAGCTTGACAGCCCCGTTCGCTTTCTTT
TRBV5-8	TRBJ2-7	TRBD2	-	CASSHTGTSSYEQYF	TGTGCCAGCAGCCACACCGGGACTAGCTCCTACGAGCAGTACTTC
TRBV7-2	TRBJ2-1	TRBD1	-	CASSLVQGYEQFF	TGTGCCAGCAGCTTAGTACAGGGGTATGAGCAGTTCTTC
TRBV10-1	TRBJ1-5	-	-	CAIGKTGWVRQPQHF	TGCGCCATCGGAAAAACAGGGTGGGTTCGTCAGCCCCAGCATTTT
TRBV27	TRBJ1-2	-	once	CASSLRGKSNYGYTF	TGTGCCAGCAGTTTAAGGGGAAAATCTAACTATGGCTACACCTTC
TRBV27	TRBJ2-1	TRBD2	-	CASSIGTSGTNEQFF	TGTGCCAGCAGTATAGGGACTAGCGGAACCAATGAGCAGTTCTTC
TRBV19	TRBJ2-7	-	-	CASTTGPTYEQYF	TGTGCCAGTACGACAGGTCCTACCTACGAGCAGTACTTC
TRBV9	TRBJ2-2	-	-	CASSVTGNTGELFF	TGTGCCAGCAGCGTCACAGGGAACACCGGGGAGCTGTTTTTT
TRBV21-1	TRBJ2-1	-	-	CASSKGGQVDNEQFF	TGTGCCAGCAGCAAGGGGGGACAGGTTGACAATGAGCAGTTCTTC
TRBV10-2	TRBJ2-5	-	-	CASSESVGGGHQETQYF	TGCGCCAGCAGTGAAAGTGTGGGGGGGGGCCACCAAGAGACCCAGTACTTC
TRBV27	TRBJ2-7	TRBD2	-	CASSLAGGYEQYF	TGTGCCAGCAGTTTAGCGGGAGGCTACGAGCAGTACTTC
TRBV28	TRBJ2-5	-	-	CASSPSGSGETQYF	TGTGCCAGCAGTCCTTCAGGGTCAGGAGAGACCCAGTACTTC
TRBV29-1	TRBJ1-2	-	-	CSVEDPGLSYGYTF	TGCAGCGTTGAAGATCCTGGCCTGTCCTATGGCTACACCTTC